The present entry profiles one T cell receptor beta chain with its context. Its specificity is not known. The CDR3 spans 12 residues. Germline V CDR1 and CDR2: DFQATT, SNEGSKA (reference sequence). Trimming removed 3 bases at V and 4 bases at J, with 9 bases between. In TCRdb, the RT-PCR reads were re-called with MiXCR into one record per CDR3 protein. This sample has around 850,000 distinct CDR3 sequences; around 20% occur once, and the top ten carry roughly a tenth. These data come from a study of response to subunit inactivated influenza vaccine. Findings and caveats of the study: Only a handful of new T cells, the authors suggested, are recruited with each seasonal influenza vaccination.

The origin of this receptor is a man aged 45 to 65 who received an inactivated influenza vaccine. This chain connects TRBV20-1 to TRBJ1-1; D call uncertain. The source material was PBMCs from blood, sampled 4 to 6 days after vaccination. CDR3 loop: CSASPGSTEAFF. CDR3 nucleotides: TGCAGTGCTAGTCCGGGTAGCACTGAAGCTTTCTTT.